Below, one TCR beta chain is given with its context. Its antigen is still unknown. The sample originates from a study of shared clonotypes between healthy human individuals. Study information: Donors were a couple of women and a few men aged 18 to 49. Whole-study results and caveats: The study generally estimated greater richness for naive than memory subsets. A few donors held 5% to 5.5% of naive CD4 clonotypes in common.

Assay used: immunoSEQ multiplex PCR; TCRdb lists only in-frame clones, some missing. The sample consists of around 2.1 million clones, about 93% of them appearing once. The naive CD8 fraction comprised CD45RO-negative cells positively selected for CCR7 and excluded terminally differentiated effector memory CD45RA+ cells. Trimming took 5 bases from V and 8 from J, leaving 12 bases between them. Germline CDR1 reads MNHEY; CDR2 reads SVGAGI. The CDR3 is 12 residues long. The J gene is TRBJ1-2, the V gene TRBV6-5; no definite D call. This receptor was taken from a young man in good health. Some clones in this sample may be carry-over from other donors' samples. The sample was naive CD8+ T cells from PBMCs. The CDR3: CASSPALGGYTF. CDR3 coding DNA: TGTGCCAGCAGTCCAGCGCTGGGGGGCTACACCTTC.